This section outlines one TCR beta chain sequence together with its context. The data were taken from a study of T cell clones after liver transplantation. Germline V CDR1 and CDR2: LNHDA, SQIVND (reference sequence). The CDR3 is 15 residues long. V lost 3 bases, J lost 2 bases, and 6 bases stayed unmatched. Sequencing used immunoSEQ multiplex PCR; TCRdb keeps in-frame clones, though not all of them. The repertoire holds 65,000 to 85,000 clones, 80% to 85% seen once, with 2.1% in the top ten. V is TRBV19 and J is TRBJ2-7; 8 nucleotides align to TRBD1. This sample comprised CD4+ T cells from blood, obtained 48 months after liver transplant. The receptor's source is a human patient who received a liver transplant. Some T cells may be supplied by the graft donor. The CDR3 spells CASSIQGAPPYEQYF. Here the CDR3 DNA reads TGTGCCAGTAGTATCCAGGGGGCGCCCCCCTACGAGCAGTACTTC.